This T cell receptor (beta chain) was retrieved from a study of cytomegalovirus exposure and HLA in healthy donors. Findings and caveats of the study: Common viral pathogens were later found to be apparently linked to several of the most significant clusters. Later on, a genetic analysis was performed. It linked a missense variant in DCLRE1C with V- and J-gene trimming of TCR beta. TCR beta chains numbering more than 150 were designated cytomegalovirus-associated.

Turning to this clone: What it recognizes is unknown.

The PCR ran on 60 Vbeta and 13 Jbeta primers. Sequencing used immunoSEQ multiplex PCR; TCRdb keeps in-frame clones, though not all of them. The repertoire includes some 110,000 clones, roughly 68% of them detected once, and 8% to 9.5% sits in the top ten. From germline, CDR1 is SGHDN and CDR2 FVKESK. Germline trimming cut 0 bases from V and 4 bases from J; bases unmatched to any gene: 19. The CDR3 has 20 residues. This receptor was taken from a man aged 30-40 years in good health and CMV-seropositive. Sequencing input: PBMCs. This sequence joins TRBV14 and TRBJ2-3, with 7 bases identical to TRBD2. This CDR3 reads CASSQDSYSGSVGSADTQYF. CDR3 nucleotide sequence: TGTGCCAGCAGCCAAGATTCGTATAGCGGGTCGGTTGGGAGCGCAGATACGCAGTATTTT.